These T cell receptor beta chains were read from a single sample in a study of shared clonotypes between healthy human individuals. The repertoire was sequenced with immunoSEQ multiplex PCR; TCRdb's copy has only in-frame clones and lacks some. This table holds about 490,000 clones, 70% to 80% found once. Sequenced material: PBMCs. The receptor set was obtained from a middle-aged woman in good health. Some clones in this sample may be carry-over from other donors' samples. The CDR3 runs from the conserved cysteine through the conserved F or W. The D gene is left open where the match is weak. Clone sizes are given selectively: once, few, many, or a class where the clone is expanded.

D: -; J: TRBJ1-2; V: TRBV6-1; size: -; CDR3: CASSHDRSYGYTF; DNA: TGTGCCAGCAGCCATGACAGGTCCTATGGCTACACCTTC
D: -; J: TRBJ1-2; V: TRBV5-6; size: -; CDR3: CASSLLNYGYTF; DNA: TGTGCCAGCAGCTTGTTGAACTATGGCTACACCTTC
D: -; J: TRBJ2-2; V: TRBV9; size: -; CDR3: CASSVVGKPGELFF; DNA: TGTGCCAGCAGCGTAGTAGGGAAACCCGGGGAGCTGTTTTTT
D: -; J: TRBJ2-3; V: TRBV18; size: -; CDR3: CASSPPTGGKDTQYF; DNA: TGTGCCAGCTCACCACCAACTGGCGGGAAAGATACGCAGTATTTT
D: -; J: TRBJ2-7; V: TRBV10-2; size: -; CDR3: CASSEYQRTIGEQYF; DNA: TGCGCCAGCAGTGAGTACCAGCGGACTATCGGTGAGCAGTACTTC
D: -; J: TRBJ2-4; V: TRBV4-1; size: -; CDR3: CASSQSGGLKNIQYF; DNA: TGCGCCAGCAGCCAATCTGGCGGCCTCAAAAACATTCAGTACTTC
D: -; J: TRBJ1-3; V: TRBV15; size: few; CDR3: CATSRDMADSGNTIYF; DNA: TGTGCCACCAGCAGAGATATGGCAGACTCTGGAAACACCATATATTTT
D: TRBD2; J: TRBJ2-5; V: TRBV19; size: -; CDR3: CASPTSGTSGRAEETQYF; DNA: TGTGCCAGTCCCACGTCCGGGACTAGCGGGAGGGCAGAAGAGACCCAGTACTTC
D: TRBD2; J: TRBJ2-2; V: TRBV4-1; size: -; CDR3: CASSFGLAGVGELFF; DNA: TGCGCCAGCAGCTTCGGACTAGCGGGAGTCGGGGAGCTGTTTTTT
D: -; J: TRBJ2-7; V: TRBV5-1; size: -; CDR3: CASSYSSGYEQYF; DNA: TGCGCCAGCAGCTACAGTAGCGGCTACGAGCAGTACTTC
D: -; J: TRBJ1-4; V: TRBV9; size: few; CDR3: CASSPGGANEKLFF; DNA: TGTGCCAGCAGCCCGGGGGGGGCTAATGAAAAACTGTTTTTT
D: -; J: TRBJ1-5; V: TRBV6-6; size: -; CDR3: CASSLTGGNQPQHF; DNA: TGTGCCAGCAGCCTTACGGGGGGCAATCAGCCCCAGCATTTT
D: -; J: TRBJ2-1; V: TRBV21-1; size: -; CDR3: CASSQITGRSYNEQFF; DNA: TGTGCCAGCAGCCAAATAACTGGCAGATCCTACAATGAGCAGTTCTTC
D: TRBD1; J: TRBJ2-7; V: TRBV6-5; size: -; CDR3: CASRPTGVIYEQYF; DNA: TGTGCCAGCAGGCCGACAGGGGTGATCTACGAGCAGTACTTC
D: TRBD1; J: TRBJ1-5; V: TRBV19; size: few; CDR3: CATRDRGFPYSNQPQHF; DNA: TGTGCCACCCGGGACAGGGGGTTTCCATATAGCAATCAGCCCCAGCATTTT
D: TRBD1; J: TRBJ1-1; V: TRBV18; size: -; CDR3: CASSMTGGGLNTEAFF; DNA: TGTGCCAGCTCGATGACAGGGGGTGGTTTGAACACTGAAGCTTTCTTT
D: TRBD1; J: TRBJ2-7; V: TRBV25-1; size: -; CDR3: CASSEVGLGQGTYEQYF; DNA: TGTGCCAGCAGTGAGGTTGGTTTGGGACAGGGGACCTACGAGCAGTACTTC
D: -; J: TRBJ2-4; V: TRBV27; size: -; CDR3: CASSLFTTGGDISGRRNIQYF; DNA: TGTGCCAGCAGTTTATTTACGACAGGGGGTGATATTAGCGGGAGAAGGAACATTCAGTACTTC
D: TRBD1; J: TRBJ2-6; V: TRBV27; size: -; CDR3: CASSRQGSGANVLTF; DNA: TGTGCCAGCAGTCGACAGGGCTCTGGGGCCAACGTCCTGACTTTC
D: TRBD2; J: TRBJ2-1; V: TRBV5-1; size: once; CDR3: CASSWGTSSYNEQFF; DNA: TGCGCCAGCAGCTGGGGGACTAGCAGTTACAATGAGCAGTTCTTC
D: TRBD2; J: TRBJ2-7; V: TRBV7-2; size: -; CDR3: CASSLTSGSYEQYF; DNA: TGTGCCAGCAGTTTGACTAGCGGGAGTTACGAGCAGTACTTC
D: TRBD1; J: TRBJ1-2; V: TRBV9; size: -; CDR3: CASSYLGQGDYGYTF; DNA: TGTGCCAGCAGCTACCTGGGACAGGGAGACTATGGCTACACCTTC
D: -; J: TRBJ2-5; V: TRBV2; size: -; CDR3: CASSELVAPQYF; DNA: TGTGCCAGCAGTGAGCTGGTTGCGCCCCAGTACTTC
D: TRBD1; J: TRBJ1-5; V: TRBV29-1; size: once; CDR3: CSAQGYNQPQHF; DNA: TGCAGCGCACAGGGGTACAATCAGCCCCAGCATTTT
D: -; J: TRBJ2-3; V: TRBV29-1; size: -; CDR3: CGGYADTQYF; DNA: TGCGGGGGATACGCAGATACGCAGTATTTT
D: TRBD2; J: TRBJ2-2; V: TRBV4-2; size: -; CDR3: CASSDTGEAGANTGELFF; DNA: TGTGCCAGCAGCGACACCGGGGAAGCGGGAGCGAACACCGGGGAGCTGTTTTTT
D: TRBD1; J: TRBJ2-7; V: TRBV5-6; size: -; CDR3: CASSLWDSYEQYF; DNA: TGTGCCAGCAGCTTGTGGGACAGCTACGAGCAGTACTTC
D: TRBD2; J: TRBJ2-1; V: TRBV6-5; size: -; CDR3: CASYRSGGGYNEQFF; DNA: TGTGCCAGCTACAGGTCGGGAGGGGGTTACAATGAGCAGTTCTTC
D: -; J: TRBJ2-1; V: TRBV29-1; size: -; CDR3: CSVAPGTSYNEQFF; DNA: TGCAGCGTTGCCCCCGGGACAAGCTACAATGAGCAGTTCTTC
D: -; J: TRBJ1-6; V: TRBV28; size: -; CDR3: CVTRTEPNSPLHF; DNA: TGTGTCACCCGGACCGAACCCAATTCACCCCTCCACTTT
D: -; J: TRBJ2-1; V: TRBV11-3; size: once; CDR3: CASSILPIRVAEQFF; DNA: TGTGCCAGCAGCATCTTACCCATTAGGGTGGCGGAGCAGTTCTTC
D: TRBD1; J: TRBJ1-1; V: TRBV9; size: -; CDR3: CASSVKGADGTEAFF; DNA: TGTGCCAGCAGCGTCAAGGGGGCGGACGGCACTGAAGCTTTCTTT
D: TRBD1; J: TRBJ2-6; V: TRBV23-1; size: -; CDR3: CASSQSPGTVLSGANVLTF; DNA: TGCGCCAGCAGTCAATCCCCCGGGACAGTCCTCTCTGGGGCCAACGTCCTGACTTTC
D: TRBD1; J: TRBJ2-7; V: TRBV7-9; size: -; CDR3: CASSPNRDRHYEQYF; DNA: TGTGCCAGCAGCCCAAACCGGGACAGGCACTACGAGCAGTACTTC
D: TRBD2; J: TRBJ2-1; V: TRBV6-1; size: few; CDR3: CASGTSGHNEQFF; DNA: TGTGCCAGCGGGACTAGCGGTCACAATGAGCAGTTCTTC
D: -; J: TRBJ1-2; V: TRBV7-8; size: -; CDR3: CASSLSYGYTF; DNA: TGTGCCAGCAGCCTTTCCTATGGCTACACCTTC
D: -; J: TRBJ2-7; V: TRBV27; size: -; CDR3: CASSTFGGRGNSYEQYF; DNA: TGTGCCAGCAGTACCTTCGGTGGCAGGGGCAATTCCTACGAGCAGTACTTC
D: -; J: TRBJ2-1; V: TRBV5-1; size: -; CDR3: CASRPDGYNEQFF; DNA: TGCGCCAGCAGACCCGACGGGTACAATGAGCAGTTCTTC
D: TRBD1; J: TRBJ1-5; V: TRBV19; size: many; CDR3: CASRAGGGNQPQHF; DNA: TGTGCCAGTAGGGCAGGGGGCGGCAATCAGCCCCAGCATTTT
D: TRBD2; J: TRBJ2-3; V: TRBV11-2; size: -; CDR3: CASSRGLAGGVDTQYF; DNA: TGTGCCAGCAGCCGGGGACTAGCGGGAGGTGTGGATACGCAGTATTTT
D: -; J: TRBJ1-2; V: TRBV28; size: -; CDR3: CASSFQGRAGYGYTF; DNA: TGTGCCAGCAGTTTCCAGGGCAGGGCAGGCTATGGCTACACCTTC
D: -; J: TRBJ1-5; V: TRBV6-4; size: -; CDR3: CASSDGYNQPQHF; DNA: TGTGCCAGCAGTGACGGATACAATCAGCCCCAGCATTTT
D: TRBD1; J: TRBJ1-4; V: TRBV19; size: -; CDR3: CASSIGPTGSEKLFF; DNA: TGTGCCAGTAGTATCGGGCCGACAGGGTCGGAAAAACTGTTTTTT
D: -; J: TRBJ2-1; V: TRBV4-1; size: once; CDR3: CASSQTRGPGDEQFF; DNA: TGCGCCAGCAGCCAAACACGGGGGCCTGGGGATGAGCAGTTCTTC
D: TRBD2; J: TRBJ2-1; V: TRBV11-2; size: -; CDR3: CASSSPTSGYNEQFF; DNA: TGTGCCAGCAGCTCCCCGACTAGCGGTTACAATGAGCAGTTCTTC
D: -; J: TRBJ2-4; V: TRBV7-9; size: -; CDR3: CASSLVGVGIQYF; DNA: TGTGCCAGCAGCTTAGTCGGGGTGGGCATTCAGTACTTC
D: -; J: TRBJ2-7; V: TRBV5-4; size: once; CDR3: CASSGVLASDYEQYF; DNA: TGTGCCAGCAGCGGAGTGCTAGCTTCTGACTACGAGCAGTACTTC
D: -; J: TRBJ1-1; V: TRBV7-9; size: -; CDR3: CASSLAGAEAFF; DNA: TGTGCCAGCAGCTTAGCAGGTGCTGAAGCTTTCTTT
D: TRBD1; J: TRBJ2-7; V: TRBV4-1; size: -; CDR3: CASRQTGKSSYEQYF; DNA: TGCGCCAGCAGACAGACAGGGAAGAGCTCCTACGAGCAGTACTTC
D: TRBD2; J: TRBJ2-7; V: TRBV5-1; size: -; CDR3: CASSLEAGAHEQYF; DNA: TGCGCCAGCAGCTTGGAAGCGGGAGCCCACGAGCAGTACTTC
D: -; J: TRBJ2-3; V: TRBV29-1; size: -; CDR3: CSGGVTDTQYF; DNA: TGCAGCGGGGGCGTCACAGATACGCAGTATTTT
D: -; J: TRBJ1-1; V: TRBV15; size: once; CDR3: CATSRDRGGEAFF; DNA: TGTGCCACCAGCAGAGATAGGGGAGGTGAAGCTTTCTTT
D: TRBD1; J: TRBJ2-7; V: TRBV11-2; size: -; CDR3: CASRQTGTGGYEQYF; DNA: TGTGCCAGCAGGCAGACCGGGACAGGGGGGTACGAGCAGTACTTC
D: -; J: TRBJ2-7; V: TRBV9; size: -; CDR3: CASSGSTASYEQYF; DNA: TGTGCCAGCAGCGGATCGACGGCCTCCTACGAGCAGTACTTC
D: -; J: TRBJ2-5; V: TRBV28; size: -; CDR3: CASSPGGGQETQYF; DNA: TGTGCCAGCAGCCCCGGTGGGGGACAAGAGACCCAGTACTTC
D: -; J: TRBJ2-2; V: TRBV28; size: -; CDR3: CASRKVLQSTGELFF; DNA: TGTGCCAGCAGGAAGGTCCTACAGAGCACCGGGGAGCTGTTTTTT
D: -; J: TRBJ2-5; V: TRBV7-2; size: -; CDR3: CASSANGGAQETQYF; DNA: TGTGCCAGCAGCGCTAACGGCGGGGCCCAAGAGACCCAGTACTTC
D: TRBD2; J: TRBJ2-3; V: TRBV2; size: -; CDR3: CASSESPTGLADTQYF; DNA: TGTGCCAGCAGTGAATCGCCTACGGGACTAGCAGATACGCAGTATTTT